The clone carrying this TCR beta chain was detected only a few times. It was with unique molecular identifiers that the TCRbeta library was prepared. TCRdb independently ran MiXCR on the PCR reads; one entry per CDR3 protein. The sample has 490,000 or so distinct CDR3 sequences, around an eighth seen once; the top ten hold more than 5.5%. This sample is part of a study of T-cell reconstitution after alpha-beta-depleted transplantation in children. CDR3 length equals 18 residues. From germline, CDR1 is SGHAT and CDR2 FQDESV (reference sequence). The junction had 10 bases not matched to a gene; V was cut back by 2 bases and J by 4 bases.

The receptor was isolated from a human donor who donated a stem cell graft to a child with combined immunodeficiency. The sample in question was PBMCs from the stem cell graft donor, obtained from the stem cell graft. V and J are TRBV11-1 and TRBJ2-2; 10 bases line up with TRBD1. Here the CDR3 DNA reads TGTGCCAGCAGCTTAAGGACAGGGGGTATTGTTGGCACCGGGGAGCTGTTTTTT. This encodes CASSLRTGGIVGTGELFF. Filled out from reference TRBV11-1 and TRBJ2-2, the complete variable domain reads EAEVAQSPRYKITEKSQAVAFWCDPISGHATLYWYRQILGQGPELLVQFQDESVVDDSQLPKDRFSAERLKGVDSTLKIQPAELGDSAMYLCASSLRTGGIVGTGELFFGEGSRLTVL.